This is a list of T cell receptor beta chains from one sample in a study of blood T cells in healthy people across ages. TCRdb reanalysed the 5' RACE reads using MiXCR and keeps one entry per CDR3 protein. Found here are roughly 500,000 distinct CDR3 sequences, approximately 25% of them singletons; the top ten hold around 18%. The specimen was blood. The receptor set was obtained from a woman in her 70s in good health. The conserved cysteine and the conserved F or W are not part of the CDR3 here.

ASSSQGWGSYEQY,TRBV27,-
SATISTDTQY,TRBV20-1,TRBJ2-3
ASNRAGPAQY,TRBV27,TRBJ2-5
ASSQGGLDGSASYEQY,TRBV4-3,TRBJ2-7
ASSSWTSGTQETQY,TRBV7-9,TRBJ2-5
ASSVGGAGGETQY,TRBV9,TRBJ2-5
SALGTGHEKLF,TRBV20-1,TRBJ1-4
ATSDKDLLRDKHEQY,TRBV24-1,TRBJ2-7
ASRPGLAGGPEQF,TRBV28,TRBJ2-1
ASSYFGQGGYT,TRBV6-5,TRBJ1-2
SAGLILNTEAF,TRBV20-1,TRBJ1-1
ASSLVLSSYEQY,TRBV7-2,TRBJ2-7
ASSVASPNEQF,TRBV9,TRBJ2-1
SARDQGGADTQY,TRBV20-1,TRBJ2-3
ASSLLFSGGSYNEQF,TRBV11-3,TRBJ2-1
ASSPSMTGKYVQY,TRBV5-1,TRBJ2-7
ASSLRGTHIDTQY,TRBV3-1,TRBJ2-3
SAMKRGRRTDTQY,TRBV20-1,TRBJ2-3
SARGLGSYEQY,TRBV20-1,TRBJ2-7
SVEKGAESYGYT,TRBV29-1,TRBJ1-2
SAKHSSTNEKLF,TRBV20-1,TRBJ1-4
ASSVEGTNEQF,TRBV9,TRBJ2-1
ASSFAGGPYNEQF,TRBV12-3/TRBV12-4,TRBJ2-1
ASSQDLGRSEQF,TRBV14,TRBJ2-1
ASSLSTGGGTEAF,TRBV5-1,TRBJ1-1
SAREATTPYNEQF,TRBV20-1,TRBJ2-1